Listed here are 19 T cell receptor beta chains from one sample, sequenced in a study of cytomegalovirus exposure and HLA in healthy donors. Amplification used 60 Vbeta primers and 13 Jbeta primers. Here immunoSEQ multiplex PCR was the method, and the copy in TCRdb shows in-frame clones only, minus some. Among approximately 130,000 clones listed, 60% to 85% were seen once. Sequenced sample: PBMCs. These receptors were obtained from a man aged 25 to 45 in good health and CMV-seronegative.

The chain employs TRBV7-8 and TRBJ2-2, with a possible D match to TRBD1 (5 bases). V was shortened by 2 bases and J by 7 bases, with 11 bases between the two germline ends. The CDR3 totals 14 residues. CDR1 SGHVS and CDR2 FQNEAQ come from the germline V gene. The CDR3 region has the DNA TGTGCCAGCAGCTTACGACAGCACATCGGGGAGCTGTTTTTT. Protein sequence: CASSLRQHIGELFF.

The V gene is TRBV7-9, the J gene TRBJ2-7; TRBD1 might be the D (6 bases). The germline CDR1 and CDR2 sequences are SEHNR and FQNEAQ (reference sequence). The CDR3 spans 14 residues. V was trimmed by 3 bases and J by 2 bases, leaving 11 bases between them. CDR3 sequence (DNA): TGTGCCAGCAGCTTCACAGGGCCTACCTACGAGCAGTACTTC. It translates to CASSFTGPTYEQYF.

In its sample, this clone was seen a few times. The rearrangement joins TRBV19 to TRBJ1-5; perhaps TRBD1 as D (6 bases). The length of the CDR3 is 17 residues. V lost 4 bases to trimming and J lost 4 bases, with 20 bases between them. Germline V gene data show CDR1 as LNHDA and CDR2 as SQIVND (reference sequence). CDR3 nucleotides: TGTGCCAGTAGTAGGGAACAGGGTACGAACTGGAATCAGCCCCAGCATTTT. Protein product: CASSREQGTNWNQPQHF.

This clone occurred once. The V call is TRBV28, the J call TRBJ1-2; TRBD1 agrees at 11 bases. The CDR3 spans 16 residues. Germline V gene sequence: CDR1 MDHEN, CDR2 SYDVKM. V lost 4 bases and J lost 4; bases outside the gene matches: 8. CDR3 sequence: CASSSWTGGERYGYTF. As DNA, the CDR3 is TGTGCCAGCAGTTCCTGGACAGGGGGCGAACGCTATGGCTACACCTTC.

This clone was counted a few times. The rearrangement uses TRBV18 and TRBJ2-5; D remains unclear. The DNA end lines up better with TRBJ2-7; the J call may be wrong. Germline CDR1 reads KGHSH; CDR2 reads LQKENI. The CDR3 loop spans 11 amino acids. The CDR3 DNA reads TGTGCCAGCTCACCCCAGGCCGAGCAGTACTTC. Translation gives CASSPQAEQYF.

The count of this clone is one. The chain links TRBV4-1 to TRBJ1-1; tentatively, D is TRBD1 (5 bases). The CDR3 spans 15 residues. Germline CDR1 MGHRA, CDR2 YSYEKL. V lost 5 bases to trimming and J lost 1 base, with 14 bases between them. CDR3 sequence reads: CASSWGEAGNTEAFF. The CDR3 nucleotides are TGCGCCAGCAGCTGGGGGGAGGCTGGGAACACTGAAGCTTTCTTT.

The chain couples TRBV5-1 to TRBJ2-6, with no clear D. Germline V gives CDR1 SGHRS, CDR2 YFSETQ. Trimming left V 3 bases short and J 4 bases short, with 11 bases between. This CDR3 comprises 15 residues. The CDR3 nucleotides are TGCGCCAGCAGCTCTACCATTCCCGGGGCCAACGTCCTGACTTTC. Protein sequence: CASSSTIPGANVLTF.

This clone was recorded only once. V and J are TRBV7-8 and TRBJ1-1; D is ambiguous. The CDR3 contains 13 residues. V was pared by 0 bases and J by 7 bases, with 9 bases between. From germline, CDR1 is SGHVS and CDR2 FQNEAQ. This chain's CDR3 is CASSLASGYEAFF. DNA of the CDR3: TGTGCCAGCAGCTTAGCATCGGGGTATGAAGCTTTCTTT. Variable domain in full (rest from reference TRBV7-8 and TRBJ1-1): GAGVSQSPRYKVAKRGQDVALRCDPISGHVSLFWYQQALGQGPEFLTYFQNEAQLDKSGLPSDRFFAERPEGSVSTLKIQRTQQEDSAVYLCASSLASGYEAFFGQGTRLTVV.

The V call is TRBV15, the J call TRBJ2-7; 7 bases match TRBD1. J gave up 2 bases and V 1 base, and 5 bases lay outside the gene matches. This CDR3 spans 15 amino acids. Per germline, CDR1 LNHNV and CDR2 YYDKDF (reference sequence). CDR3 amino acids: CATSRARQGPYEQYF. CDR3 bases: TGTGCCACCAGCAGAGCCCGACAGGGTCCCTACGAGCAGTACTTC.

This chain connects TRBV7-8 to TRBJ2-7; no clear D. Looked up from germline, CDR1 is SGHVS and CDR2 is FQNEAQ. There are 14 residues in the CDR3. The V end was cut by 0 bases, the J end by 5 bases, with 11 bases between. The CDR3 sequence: CASSLAGLVHEQYF. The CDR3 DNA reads TGTGCCAGCAGCTTAGCCGGGTTGGTCCACGAGCAGTACTTC.

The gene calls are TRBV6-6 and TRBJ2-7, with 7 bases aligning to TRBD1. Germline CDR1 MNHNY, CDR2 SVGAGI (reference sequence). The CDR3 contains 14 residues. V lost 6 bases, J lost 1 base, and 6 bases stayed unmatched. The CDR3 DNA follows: TGTGCCAGCAGCGGCCGGGACAGATCCTACGAGCAGTACTTC. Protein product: CASSGRDRSYEQYF.

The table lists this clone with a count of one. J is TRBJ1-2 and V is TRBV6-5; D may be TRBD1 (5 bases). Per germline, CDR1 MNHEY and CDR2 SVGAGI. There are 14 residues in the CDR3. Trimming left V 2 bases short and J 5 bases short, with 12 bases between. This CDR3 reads CASSYRDSWYGYTF. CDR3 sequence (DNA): TGTGCCAGCAGTTACCGCGACAGCTGGTATGGCTACACCTTC.

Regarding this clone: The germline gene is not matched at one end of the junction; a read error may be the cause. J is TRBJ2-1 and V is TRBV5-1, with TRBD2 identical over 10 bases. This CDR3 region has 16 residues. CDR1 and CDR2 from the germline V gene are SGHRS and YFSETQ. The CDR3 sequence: CASNLGVLAGSDEQFF. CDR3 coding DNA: TGCGCCAGCAACTTGGGGGTACTAGCGGGAAGCGATGAGCAGTTCTTC.

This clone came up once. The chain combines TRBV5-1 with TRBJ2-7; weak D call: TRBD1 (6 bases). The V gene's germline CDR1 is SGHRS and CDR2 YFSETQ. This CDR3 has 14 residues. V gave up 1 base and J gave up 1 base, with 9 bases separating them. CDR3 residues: CASSLTQGSYEQYF. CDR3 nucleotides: TGCGCCAGCAGCTTGACACAGGGTTCCTACGAGCAGTACTTC.

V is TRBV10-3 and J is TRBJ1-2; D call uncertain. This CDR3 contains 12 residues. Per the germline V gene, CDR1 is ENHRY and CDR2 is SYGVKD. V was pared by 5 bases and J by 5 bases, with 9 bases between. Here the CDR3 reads CAISSNSYGYTF. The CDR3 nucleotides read TGTGCCATCAGTAGCAACAGTTATGGCTACACCTTC.

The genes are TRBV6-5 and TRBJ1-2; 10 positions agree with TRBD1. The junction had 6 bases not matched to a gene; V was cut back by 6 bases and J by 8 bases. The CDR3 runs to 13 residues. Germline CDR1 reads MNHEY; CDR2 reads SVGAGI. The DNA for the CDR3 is TGTGCCAGCAGAGACAGGGGGCGCGGGGGCTACACCTTC. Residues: CASRDRGRGGYTF.

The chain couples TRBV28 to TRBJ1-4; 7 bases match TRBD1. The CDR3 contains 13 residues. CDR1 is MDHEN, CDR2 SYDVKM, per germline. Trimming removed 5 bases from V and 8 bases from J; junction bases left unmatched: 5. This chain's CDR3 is CASSDRVGEKLFF. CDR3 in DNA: TGTGCCAGCAGTGACAGGGTTGGGGAAAAACTGTTTTTT.

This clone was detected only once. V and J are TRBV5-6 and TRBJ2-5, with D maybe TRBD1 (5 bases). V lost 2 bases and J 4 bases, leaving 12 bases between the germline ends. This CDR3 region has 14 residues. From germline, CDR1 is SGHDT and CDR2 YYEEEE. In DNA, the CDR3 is TGTGCCAGCAGCTTTTACAGGTCGGCAGAGACCCAGTACTTC. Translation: CASSFYRSAETQYF.

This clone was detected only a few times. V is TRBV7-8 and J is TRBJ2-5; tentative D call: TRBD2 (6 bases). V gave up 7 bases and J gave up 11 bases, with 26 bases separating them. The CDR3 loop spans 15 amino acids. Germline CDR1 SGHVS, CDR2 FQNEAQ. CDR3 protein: CASTSGTPVSGEQYF. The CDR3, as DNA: TGTGCCAGCACCTCTGGGACTCCCGTCTCCGGTGAGCAGTACTTC.